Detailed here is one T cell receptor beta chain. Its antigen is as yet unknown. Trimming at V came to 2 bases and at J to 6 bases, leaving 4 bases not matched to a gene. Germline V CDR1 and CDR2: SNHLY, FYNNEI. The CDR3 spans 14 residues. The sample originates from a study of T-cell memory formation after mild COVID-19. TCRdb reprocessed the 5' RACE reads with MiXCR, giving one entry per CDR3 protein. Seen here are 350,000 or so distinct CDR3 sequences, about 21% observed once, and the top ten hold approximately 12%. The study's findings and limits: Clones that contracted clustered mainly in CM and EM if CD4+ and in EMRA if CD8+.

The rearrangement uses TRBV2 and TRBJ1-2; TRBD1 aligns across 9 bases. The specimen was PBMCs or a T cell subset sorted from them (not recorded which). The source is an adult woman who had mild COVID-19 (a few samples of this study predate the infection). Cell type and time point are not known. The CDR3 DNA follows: TGTGCCAGCAGTGAATCGGGACAGGGCGATGGCTACACCTTC. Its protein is CASSESGQGDGYTF.